A selection of T cell receptor beta chains follows, all from one sample in a study of glioma-infiltrating T cells after dendritic cell vaccination. Sequencing used immunoSEQ multiplex PCR; TCRdb keeps in-frame clones, though not all of them. The sample holds about 36,000 clones; approximately 84% are singletons and the top ten take over 6.5%. Sequencing used blood, obtained before dendritic cell vaccination. The source is a human donor with glioblastoma. CDR3s include the opening cysteine and the closing phenylalanine or tryptophan. D genes are given only for firm matches. Not every row has a clone size; where given, it reads once, few, many or a size class.

v_call,clone_size,d_call,j_call,cdr3_nt,cdr3_aa
TRBV11-2,once,TRBD2,TRBJ2-7,TGTGCCAGCAGCCCAGATATAGCGGGGGGCATTCCCTACGAGCAGTACTTC,CASSPDIAGGIPYEQYF
TRBV29-1,.,TRBD2,TRBJ2-2,TGCAGCGTTGGAGGGACTAGCGGGTACACCGGGGAGCTGTTTTTT,CSVGGTSGYTGELFF
TRBV7-2,.,.,TRBJ2-3,TGTGCCAGCAGCTCCCCGACAGGCAGTCGAGATACGCAGTATTTT,CASSSPTGSRDTQYF
TRBV6-1,.,.,TRBJ2-7,TGTGCCAGCAGTGCGTACTTCTCCTACGAGCAGTACTTC,CASSAYFSYEQYF
TRBV5-1,few,TRBD1,TRBJ1-5,TGCGCCAGCAGCTTGGGACAGGGTGAGGATCAGCCCCAGCATTTT,CASSLGQGEDQPQHF
TRBV9,.,TRBD1,TRBJ1-5,TGTGCCAGCAGCGAGGGGACAGGGTATCAGCCCCAGCATTTT,CASSEGTGYQPQHF
TRBV30,.,.,TRBJ2-7,TGTGCCTGGACCGGCGGCTACGAGCAGTACTTC,CAWTGGYEQYF
TRBV4-2,.,TRBD1,TRBJ1-6,TGTGCCAGCAGCCAAGCCGCGGGCGGACAGGGCAAATCCCCCCTCCACTTT,CASSQAAGGQGKSPLHF
TRBV28,.,.,TRBJ1-3,TGTGCCAGCAGTTTCGGGGGGAGCTCTGGAAACACCATATATTTT,CASSFGGSSGNTIYF
TRBV27,once,.,TRBJ2-1,TGTGCCAGCAAAACAGGGGAGGCCCCGGCCTACAATGAGCAGTTCTTC,CASKTGEAPAYNEQFF
TRBV11-3,.,.,TRBJ2-7,TGTGCCAGCAGCTTGGACAGATACTACGAGCAGTACTTC,CASSLDRYYEQYF
TRBV9,.,.,TRBJ2-1,TGTGCCAGCAGCGTAAGTCCCGCACTCCAAAATGAGCAGTTCTTC,CASSVSPALQNEQFF
TRBV6-5,.,.,TRBJ1-1,TGTGCCAGCAGTTACTCGAGCGTGGCTTTCTTT,CASSYSSVAFF
TRBV9,.,.,TRBJ2-5,TGTGCCAGCAGCGTAGGAACCAGGGCTCCGGGGACCCAGTACTTC,CASSVGTRAPGTQYF
TRBV7-2,.,.,TRBJ1-2,TGTGCCAGCAGCTTAGGAGCCTATGGCTACACCTTC,CASSLGAYGYTF
TRBV18,.,TRBD1,TRBJ2-7,TGTGCCAGCTCCCCCGGGACAGGGGAGTACGAGCAGTACTTC,CASSPGTGEYEQYF
TRBV5-1,.,.,TRBJ2-7,TGCGCCAGCAGCCGGCTTCAGGGGATGCACGAGCAGTACTTC,CASSRLQGMHEQYF
TRBV6-1,.,.,TRBJ1-1,TGTGCCAGCTCCCCACTATTTCTTGAAGCTTTCTTT,CASSPLFLEAFF
TRBV7-6,.,.,TRBJ2-7,TGTGCCAGCAGCTTAGCGGAGGGGTCCTACGAGCAGTACTTC,CASSLAEGSYEQYF
TRBV11-3,.,TRBD2,TRBJ2-3,TGTGCCAGCAGCCGAGGGACTAGCGGACGCACAGATACGCAGTATTTT,CASSRGTSGRTDTQYF